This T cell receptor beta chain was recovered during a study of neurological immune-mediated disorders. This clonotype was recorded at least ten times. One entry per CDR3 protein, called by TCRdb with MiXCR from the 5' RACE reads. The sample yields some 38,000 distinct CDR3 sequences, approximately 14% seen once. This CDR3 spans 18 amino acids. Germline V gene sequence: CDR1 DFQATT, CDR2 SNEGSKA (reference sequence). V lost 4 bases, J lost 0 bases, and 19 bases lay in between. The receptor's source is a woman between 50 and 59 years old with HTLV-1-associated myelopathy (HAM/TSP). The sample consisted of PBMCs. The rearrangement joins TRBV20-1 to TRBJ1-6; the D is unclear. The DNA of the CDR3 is TGCAGTGCTAAAGACGGCCGGGTTGCGAGCTCCTATAATTCACCCCTCCACTTT. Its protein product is CSAKDGRVASSYNSPLHF.